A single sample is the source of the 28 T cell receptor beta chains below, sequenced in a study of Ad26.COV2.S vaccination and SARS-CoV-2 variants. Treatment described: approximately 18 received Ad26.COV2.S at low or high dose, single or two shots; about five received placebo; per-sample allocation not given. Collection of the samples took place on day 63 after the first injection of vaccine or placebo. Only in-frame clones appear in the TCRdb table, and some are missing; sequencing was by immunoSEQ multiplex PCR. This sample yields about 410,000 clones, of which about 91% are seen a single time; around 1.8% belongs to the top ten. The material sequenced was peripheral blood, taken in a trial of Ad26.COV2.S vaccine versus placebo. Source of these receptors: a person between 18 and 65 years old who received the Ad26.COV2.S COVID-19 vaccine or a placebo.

As DNA, the CDR3 is TGTGCCAGCAGCCAATTAACCTACAATGAGCAGTTCTTC. As protein: CASSQLTYNEQFF. This chain joins TRBV4-2 and TRBJ2-1; D is unclear. V lost 2 bases and J lost 2, with 4 bases in between. Germline CDR1 is LGHNA and CDR2 is YNFKEQ. The CDR3 covers 13 residues.

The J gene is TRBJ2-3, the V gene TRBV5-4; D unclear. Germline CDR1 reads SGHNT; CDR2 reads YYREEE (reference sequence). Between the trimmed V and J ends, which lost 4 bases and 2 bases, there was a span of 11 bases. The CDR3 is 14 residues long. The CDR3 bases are TGTGCCAGCAGCGCCCCGGGTAACACAGATACGCAGTATTTT. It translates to CASSAPGNTDTQYF.

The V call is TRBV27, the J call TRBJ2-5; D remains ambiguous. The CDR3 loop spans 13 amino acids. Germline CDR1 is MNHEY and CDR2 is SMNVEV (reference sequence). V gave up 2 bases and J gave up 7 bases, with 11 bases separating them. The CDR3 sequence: CASSLTRSGTQYF. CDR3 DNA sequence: TGTGCCAGCAGTTTAACACGGTCGGGGACCCAGTACTTC.

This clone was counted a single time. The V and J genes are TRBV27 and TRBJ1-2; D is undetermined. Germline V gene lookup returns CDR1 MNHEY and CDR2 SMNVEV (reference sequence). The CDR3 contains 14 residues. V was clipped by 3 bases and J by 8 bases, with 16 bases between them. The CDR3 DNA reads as TGTGCCAGCAGTTTGTCGAGCCCCCCGGGAGGCTACACCTTC. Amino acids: CASSLSSPPGGYTF.

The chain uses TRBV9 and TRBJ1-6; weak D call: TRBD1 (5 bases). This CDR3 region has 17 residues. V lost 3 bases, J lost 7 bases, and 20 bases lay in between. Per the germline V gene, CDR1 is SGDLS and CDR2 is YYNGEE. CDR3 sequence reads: CASSAPSGGTGNSPLHF. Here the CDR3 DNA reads TGTGCCAGCAGCGCACCCTCGGGGGGGACGGGAAATTCACCCCTCCACTTT.

The CDR3 DNA sequence: TGTGCCAGTACCCCTGAGGTTGTTAACTATGGCTACACCTTC. Protein: CASTPEVVNYGYTF. The gene calls are TRBV19 and TRBJ1-2; D is undetermined. The V gene lost 7 bases and the J gene lost 1 base, with 13 bases spanning the gap. Looked up from germline, CDR1 is LNHDA and CDR2 is SQIVND (reference sequence). The CDR3 consists of 14 residues.

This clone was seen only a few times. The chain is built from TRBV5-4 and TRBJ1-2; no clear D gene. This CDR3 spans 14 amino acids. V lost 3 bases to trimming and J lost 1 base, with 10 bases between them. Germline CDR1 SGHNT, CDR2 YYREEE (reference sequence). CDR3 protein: CASSSSQINYGYTF. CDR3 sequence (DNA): TGTGCCAGCAGCTCTTCACAGATTAACTATGGCTACACCTTC.

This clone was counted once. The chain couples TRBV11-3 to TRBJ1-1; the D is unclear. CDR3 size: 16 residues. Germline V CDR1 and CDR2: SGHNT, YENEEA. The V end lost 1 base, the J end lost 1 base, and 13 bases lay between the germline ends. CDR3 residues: CASSLVVGLQNTEAFF. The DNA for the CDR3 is TGTGCCAGCAGCTTAGTCGTCGGACTCCAGAACACTGAAGCTTTCTTT.

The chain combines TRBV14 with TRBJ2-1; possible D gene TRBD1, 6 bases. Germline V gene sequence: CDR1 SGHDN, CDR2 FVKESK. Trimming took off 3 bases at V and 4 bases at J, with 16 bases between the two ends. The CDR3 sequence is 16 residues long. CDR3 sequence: CASSQRGQRLYNEQFF. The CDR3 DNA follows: TGTGCCAGCAGCCAGAGAGGACAGAGACTATACAATGAGCAGTTCTTC.

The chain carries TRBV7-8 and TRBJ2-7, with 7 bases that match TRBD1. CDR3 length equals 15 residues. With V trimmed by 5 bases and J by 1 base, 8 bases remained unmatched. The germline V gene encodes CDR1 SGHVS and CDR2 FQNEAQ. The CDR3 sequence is CASSLARTGSYEQYF. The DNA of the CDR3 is TGTGCCAGCAGCCTTGCCCGGACAGGTTCCTACGAGCAGTACTTC. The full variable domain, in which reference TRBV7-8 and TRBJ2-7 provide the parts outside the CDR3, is GAGVSQSPRYKVAKRGQDVALRCDPISGHVSLFWYQQALGQGPEFLTYFQNEAQLDKSGLPSDRFFAERPEGSVSTLKIQRTQQEDSAVYLCASSLARTGSYEQYFGPGTRLTVT.

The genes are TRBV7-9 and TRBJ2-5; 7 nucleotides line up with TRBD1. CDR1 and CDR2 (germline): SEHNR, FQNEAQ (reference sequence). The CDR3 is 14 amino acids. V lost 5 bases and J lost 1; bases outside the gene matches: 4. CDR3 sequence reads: CASSVGQIQETQYF. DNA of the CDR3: TGTGCCAGCAGCGTGGGACAGATCCAAGAGACCCAGTACTTC.

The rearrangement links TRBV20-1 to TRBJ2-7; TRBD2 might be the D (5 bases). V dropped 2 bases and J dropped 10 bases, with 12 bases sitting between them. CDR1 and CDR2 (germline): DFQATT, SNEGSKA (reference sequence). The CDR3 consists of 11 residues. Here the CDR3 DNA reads TGCAGTGCTAGATCGGAGGTGAGACAGTACTTC. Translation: CSARSEVRQYF.

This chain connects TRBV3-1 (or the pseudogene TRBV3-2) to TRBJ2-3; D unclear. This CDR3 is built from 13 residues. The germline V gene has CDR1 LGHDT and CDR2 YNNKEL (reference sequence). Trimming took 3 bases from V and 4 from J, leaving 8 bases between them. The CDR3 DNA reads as TGTGCCAGCAGCCATTTGGGCCCAGATACGCAGTATTTT. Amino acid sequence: CASSHLGPDTQYF.

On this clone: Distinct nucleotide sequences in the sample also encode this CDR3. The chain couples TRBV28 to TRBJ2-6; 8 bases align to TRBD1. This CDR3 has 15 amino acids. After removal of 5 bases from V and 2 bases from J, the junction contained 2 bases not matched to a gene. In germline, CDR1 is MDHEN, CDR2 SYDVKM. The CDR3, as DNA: TGTGCCAGCAGTCCGACAGGGGCTGGGGCCAACGTCCTGACTTTC. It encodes CASSPTGAGANVLTF.

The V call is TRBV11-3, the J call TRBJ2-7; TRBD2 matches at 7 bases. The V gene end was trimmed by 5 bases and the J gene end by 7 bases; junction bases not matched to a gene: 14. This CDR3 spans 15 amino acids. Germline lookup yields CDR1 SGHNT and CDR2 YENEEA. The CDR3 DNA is TGTGCCAGCAGCCCACCGAGGGAACTAGCGCGTGAGCAGTACTTC. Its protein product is CASSPPRELAREQYF.

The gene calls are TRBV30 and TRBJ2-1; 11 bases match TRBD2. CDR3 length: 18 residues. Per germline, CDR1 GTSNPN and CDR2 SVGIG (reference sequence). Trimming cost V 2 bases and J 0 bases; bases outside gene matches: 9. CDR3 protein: CAWSSLAGVGSSYNEQFF. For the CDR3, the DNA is TGTGCCTGGAGTTCACTAGCGGGAGTGGGGAGCTCCTACAATGAGCAGTTCTTC. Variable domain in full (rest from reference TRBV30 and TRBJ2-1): SQTIHQWPATLVQPVGSPLSLECTVEGTSNPNLYWYRQAAGRGLQLLFYSVGIGQISSEVPQNLSASRPQDRQFILSSKKLLLSDSGFYLCAWSSLAGVGSSYNEQFFGPGTRLTVL.

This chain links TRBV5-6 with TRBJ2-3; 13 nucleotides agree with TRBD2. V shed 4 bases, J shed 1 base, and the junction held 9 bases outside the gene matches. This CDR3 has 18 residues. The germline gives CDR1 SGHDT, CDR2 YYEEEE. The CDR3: CASSLGLAGVRGTDTQYF. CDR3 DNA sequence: TGTGCCAGCAGCCTCGGACTAGCGGGAGTCCGGGGCACAGATACGCAGTATTTT.

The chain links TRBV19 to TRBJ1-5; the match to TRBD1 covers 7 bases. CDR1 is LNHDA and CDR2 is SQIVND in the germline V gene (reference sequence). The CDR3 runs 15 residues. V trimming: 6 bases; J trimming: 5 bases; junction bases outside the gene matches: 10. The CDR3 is CASSPNRDRYQPQHF. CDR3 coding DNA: TGTGCCAGTAGCCCAAACCGGGACAGATATCAGCCCCAGCATTTT.

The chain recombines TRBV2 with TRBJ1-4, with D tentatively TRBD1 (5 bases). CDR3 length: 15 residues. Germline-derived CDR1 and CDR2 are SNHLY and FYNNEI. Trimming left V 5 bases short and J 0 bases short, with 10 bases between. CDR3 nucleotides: TGTGCCAGCAGTCGACAGCCTGCAACTAATGAAAAACTGTTTTTT. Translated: CASSRQPATNEKLFF.

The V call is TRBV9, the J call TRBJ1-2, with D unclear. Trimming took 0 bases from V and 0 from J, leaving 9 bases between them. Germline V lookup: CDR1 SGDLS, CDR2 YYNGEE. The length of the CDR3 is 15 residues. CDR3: CASSVDGRANYGYTF. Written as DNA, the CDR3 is TGTGCCAGCAGCGTAGATGGCAGAGCTAACTATGGCTACACCTTC.

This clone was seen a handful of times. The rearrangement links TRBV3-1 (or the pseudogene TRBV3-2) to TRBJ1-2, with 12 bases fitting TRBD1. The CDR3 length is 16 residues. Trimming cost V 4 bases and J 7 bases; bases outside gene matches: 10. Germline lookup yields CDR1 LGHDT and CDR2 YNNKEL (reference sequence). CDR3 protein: CASSRAGTGGWSGYTF. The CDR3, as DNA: TGTGCCAGCAGCCGAGCCGGGACAGGGGGCTGGTCTGGCTACACCTTC.

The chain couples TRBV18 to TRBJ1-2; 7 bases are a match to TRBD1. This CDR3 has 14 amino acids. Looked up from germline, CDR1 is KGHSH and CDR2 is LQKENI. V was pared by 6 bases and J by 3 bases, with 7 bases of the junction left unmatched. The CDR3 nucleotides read TGTGCCAGCTCGTCTACTGGACAGGACTATGGCTACACCTTC. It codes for CASSSTGQDYGYTF.

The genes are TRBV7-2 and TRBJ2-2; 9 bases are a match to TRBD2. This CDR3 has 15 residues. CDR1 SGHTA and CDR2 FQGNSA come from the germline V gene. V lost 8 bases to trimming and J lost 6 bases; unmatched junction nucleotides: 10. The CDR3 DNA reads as TGTGCCAGCCACGGGCTAGCGGGAAGGGCCGGGGAGCTGTTTTTT. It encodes CASHGLAGRAGELFF.

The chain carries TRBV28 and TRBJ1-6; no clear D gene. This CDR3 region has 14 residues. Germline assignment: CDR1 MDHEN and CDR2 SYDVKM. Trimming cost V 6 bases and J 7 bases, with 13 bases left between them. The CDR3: CASRYGELNSPLHF. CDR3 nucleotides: TGTGCCAGCAGATACGGGGAACTAAATTCACCCCTCCACTTT. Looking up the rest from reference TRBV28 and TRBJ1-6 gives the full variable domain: DVKVTQSSRYLVKRTGEKVFLECVQDMDHENMFWYRQDPGLGLRLIYFSYDVKMKEKGDIPEGYSVSREKKERFSLILESASTNQTSMYLCASRYGELNSPLHFGNGTRLTVT.

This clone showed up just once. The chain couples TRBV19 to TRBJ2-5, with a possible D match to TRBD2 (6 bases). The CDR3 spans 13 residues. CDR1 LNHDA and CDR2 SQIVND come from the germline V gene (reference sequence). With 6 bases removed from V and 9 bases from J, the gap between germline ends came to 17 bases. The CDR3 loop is CASRLGGEASQYF. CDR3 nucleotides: TGTGCCAGTAGGTTAGGCGGGGAAGCGTCCCAGTACTTC.

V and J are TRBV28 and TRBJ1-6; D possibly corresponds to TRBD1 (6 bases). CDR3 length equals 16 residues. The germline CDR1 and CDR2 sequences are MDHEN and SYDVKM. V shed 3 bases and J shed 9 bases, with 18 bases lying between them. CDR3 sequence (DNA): TGTGCCAGCAGTTTCCGCGGGGGGGCTAGGGGTTCACCCCTCCACTTT. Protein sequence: CASSFRGGARGSPLHF.

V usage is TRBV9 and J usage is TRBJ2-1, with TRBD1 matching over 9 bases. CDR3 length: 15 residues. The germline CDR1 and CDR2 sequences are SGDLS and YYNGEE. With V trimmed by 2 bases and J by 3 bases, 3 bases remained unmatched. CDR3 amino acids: CASSVGTGIYNEQFF. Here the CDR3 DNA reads TGTGCCAGCAGCGTGGGGACAGGGATCTACAATGAGCAGTTCTTC.

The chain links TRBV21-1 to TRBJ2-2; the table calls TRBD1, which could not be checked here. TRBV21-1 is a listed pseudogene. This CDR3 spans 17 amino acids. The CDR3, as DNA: TGTGCCAGCAGCAAAAACCCAGGGCTAAGGGGCACCGGGGAGCTGTTTTTT. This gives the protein CASSKNPGLRGTGELFF.